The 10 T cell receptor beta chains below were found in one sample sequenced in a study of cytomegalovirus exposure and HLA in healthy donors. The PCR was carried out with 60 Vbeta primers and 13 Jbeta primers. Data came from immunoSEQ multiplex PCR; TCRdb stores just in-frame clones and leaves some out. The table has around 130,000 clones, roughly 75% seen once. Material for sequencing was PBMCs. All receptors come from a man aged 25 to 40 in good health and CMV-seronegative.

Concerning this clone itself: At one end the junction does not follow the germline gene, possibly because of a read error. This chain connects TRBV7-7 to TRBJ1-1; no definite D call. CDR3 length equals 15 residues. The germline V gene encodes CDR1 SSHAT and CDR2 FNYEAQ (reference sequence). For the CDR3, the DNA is TGTGCTAGCAGCTTAGGAGGGTTTTTGGACACTGAAGCTTTCTTT. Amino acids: CASSLGGFLDTEAFF. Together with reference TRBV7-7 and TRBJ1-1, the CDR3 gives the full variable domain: GAGVSQSPRYKVTKRGQDVTLRCDPISSHATLYWYQQALGQGPEFLTYFNYEAQPDKSGLPSDRFSAERPEGSISTLTIQRTEQRDSAMYRCASSLGGFLDTEAFFGQGTRLTVV.

CDR3 sequence reads: CASTAGGTGNTIYF. CDR3 bases: TGTGCCAGCACCGCGGGGGGGACTGGAAACACCATATATTTT. The chain couples TRBV5-4 to TRBJ1-3; D is perhaps TRBD1 (5 bases). Deletions cut 6 bases from V and 2 bases from J, with 12 bases between. Looked up from germline, CDR1 is SGHNT and CDR2 is YYREEE (reference sequence). The CDR3 is 14 residues long.

Here the CDR3 DNA reads TGCGCCAGCAGCCAAGATCCGAGGGGGCGGGAGACCCAGTACTTC. Protein sequence: CASSQDPRGRETQYF. The V call is TRBV4-1, the J call TRBJ2-5; 7 nucleotides align to TRBD1. V lost 0 bases to trimming and J lost 5 bases; unmatched junction nucleotides: 6. Germline CDR1 and CDR2: MGHRA and YSYEKL. CDR3 size: 15 residues.

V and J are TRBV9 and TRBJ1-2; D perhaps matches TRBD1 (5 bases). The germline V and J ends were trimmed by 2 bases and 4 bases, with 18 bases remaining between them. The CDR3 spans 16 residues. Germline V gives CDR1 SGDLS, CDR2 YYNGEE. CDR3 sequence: CASSVEAGPPLYGYTF. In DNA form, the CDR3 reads TGTGCCAGCAGCGTTGAGGCAGGGCCCCCCCTCTATGGCTACACCTTC.

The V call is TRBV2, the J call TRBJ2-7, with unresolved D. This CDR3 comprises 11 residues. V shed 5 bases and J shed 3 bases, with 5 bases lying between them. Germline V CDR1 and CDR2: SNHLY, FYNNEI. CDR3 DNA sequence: TGTGCCAGCAGTTTCATCTACGAGCAGTACTTC. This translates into CASSFIYEQYF.

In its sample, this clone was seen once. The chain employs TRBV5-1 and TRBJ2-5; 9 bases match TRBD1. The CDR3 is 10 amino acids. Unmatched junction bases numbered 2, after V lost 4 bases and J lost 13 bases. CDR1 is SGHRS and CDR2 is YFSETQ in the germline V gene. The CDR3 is CASSGTGTYF. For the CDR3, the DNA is TGCGCCAGCAGCGGGACAGGGACGTACTTC. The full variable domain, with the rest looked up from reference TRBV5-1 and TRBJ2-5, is KAGVTQTPRYLIKTRGQQVTLSCSPISGHRSVSWYQQTPGQGLQFLFEYFSETQRNKGNFPGRFSGRQFSNSRSEMNVSTLELGDSALYLCASSGTGTYFGPGTRLLVL.

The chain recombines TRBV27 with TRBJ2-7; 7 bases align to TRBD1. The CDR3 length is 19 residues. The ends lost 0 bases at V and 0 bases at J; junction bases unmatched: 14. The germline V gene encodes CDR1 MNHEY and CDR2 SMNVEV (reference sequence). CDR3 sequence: CASSLSPQSGTARSYEQYF. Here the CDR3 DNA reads TGTGCCAGCAGTTTATCGCCACAATCCGGGACAGCTCGCTCCTACGAGCAGTACTTC.

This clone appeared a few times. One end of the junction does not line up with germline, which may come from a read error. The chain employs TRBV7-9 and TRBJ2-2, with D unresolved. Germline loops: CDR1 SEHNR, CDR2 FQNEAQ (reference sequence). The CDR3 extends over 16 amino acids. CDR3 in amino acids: CSSSHRSTKHTGELFF. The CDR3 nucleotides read TGTTCCAGCAGCCACCGATCCACTAAACACACCGGGGAGCTGTTTTTT.

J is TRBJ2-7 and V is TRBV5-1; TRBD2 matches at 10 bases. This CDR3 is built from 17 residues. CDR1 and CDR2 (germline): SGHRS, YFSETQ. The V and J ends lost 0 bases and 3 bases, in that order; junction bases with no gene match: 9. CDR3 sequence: CASSLGSSGGNSYEQYF. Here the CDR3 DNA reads TGCGCCAGCAGCTTGGGGTCTAGCGGGGGAAACAGCTACGAGCAGTACTTC.

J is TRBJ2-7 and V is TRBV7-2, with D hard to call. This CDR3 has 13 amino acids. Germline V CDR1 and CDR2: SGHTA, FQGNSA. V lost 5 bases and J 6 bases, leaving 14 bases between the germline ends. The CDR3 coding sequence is TGTGCCAGCAGCCCGCCCAGTCTGTCCGAGCAGTACTTC. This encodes CASSPPSLSEQYF.